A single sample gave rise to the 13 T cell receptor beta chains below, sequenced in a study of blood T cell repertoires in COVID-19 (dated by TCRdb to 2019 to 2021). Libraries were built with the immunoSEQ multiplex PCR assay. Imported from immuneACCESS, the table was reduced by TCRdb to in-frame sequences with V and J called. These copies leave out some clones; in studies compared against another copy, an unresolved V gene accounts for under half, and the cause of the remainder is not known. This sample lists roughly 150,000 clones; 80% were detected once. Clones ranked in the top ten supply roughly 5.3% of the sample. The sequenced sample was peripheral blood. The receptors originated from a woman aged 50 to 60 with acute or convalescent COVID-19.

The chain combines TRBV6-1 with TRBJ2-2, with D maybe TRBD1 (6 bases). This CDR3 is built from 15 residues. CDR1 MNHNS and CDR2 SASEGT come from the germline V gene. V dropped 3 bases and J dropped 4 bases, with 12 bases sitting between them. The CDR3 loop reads CASSEGAAGTGELFF. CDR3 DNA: TGTGCCAGCAGTGAGGGGGCTGCGGGCACCGGGGAGCTGTTTTTT.

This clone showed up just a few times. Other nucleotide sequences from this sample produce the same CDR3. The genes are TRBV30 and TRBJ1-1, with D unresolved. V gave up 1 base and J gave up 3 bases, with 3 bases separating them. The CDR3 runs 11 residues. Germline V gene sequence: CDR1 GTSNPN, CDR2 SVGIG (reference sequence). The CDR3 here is CAWSAYTEAFF. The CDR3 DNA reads TGTGCCTGGAGTGCCTACACTGAAGCTTTCTTT.

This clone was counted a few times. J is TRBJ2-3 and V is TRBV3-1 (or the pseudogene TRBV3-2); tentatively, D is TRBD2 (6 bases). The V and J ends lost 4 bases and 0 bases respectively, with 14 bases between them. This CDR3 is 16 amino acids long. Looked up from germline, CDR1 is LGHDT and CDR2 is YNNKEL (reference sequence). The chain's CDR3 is CASSPTGRGSTDTQYF. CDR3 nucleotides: TGTGCCAGCAGCCCGACTGGGCGGGGAAGCACAGATACGCAGTATTTT.

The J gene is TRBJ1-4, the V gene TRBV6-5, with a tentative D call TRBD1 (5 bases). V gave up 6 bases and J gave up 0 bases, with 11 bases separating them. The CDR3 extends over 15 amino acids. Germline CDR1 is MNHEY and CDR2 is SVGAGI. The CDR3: CASSLTTATNEKLFF. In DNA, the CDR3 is TGTGCCAGCAGCCTGACGACAGCAACTAATGAAAAACTGTTTTTT.

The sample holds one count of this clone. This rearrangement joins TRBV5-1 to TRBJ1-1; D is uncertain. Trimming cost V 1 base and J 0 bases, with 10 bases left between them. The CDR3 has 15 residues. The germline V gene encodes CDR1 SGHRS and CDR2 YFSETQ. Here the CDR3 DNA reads TGCGCCAGCAGCTTGTATCCGGGGATGAACACTGAAGCTTTCTTT. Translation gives CASSLYPGMNTEAFF.

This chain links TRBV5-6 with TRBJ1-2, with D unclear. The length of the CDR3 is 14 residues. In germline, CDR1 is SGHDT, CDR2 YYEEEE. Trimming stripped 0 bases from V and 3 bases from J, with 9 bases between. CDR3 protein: CASSLVQDYYGYTF. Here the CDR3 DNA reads TGTGCCAGCAGCTTGGTTCAGGATTACTATGGCTACACCTTC. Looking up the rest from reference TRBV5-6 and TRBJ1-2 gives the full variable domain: DAGVTQSPTHLIKTRGQQVTLRCSPKSGHDTVSWYQQALGQGPQFIFQYYEEEERQRGNFPDRFSGHQFPNYSSELNVNALLLGDSALYLCASSLVQDYYGYTFGSGTRLTVV.

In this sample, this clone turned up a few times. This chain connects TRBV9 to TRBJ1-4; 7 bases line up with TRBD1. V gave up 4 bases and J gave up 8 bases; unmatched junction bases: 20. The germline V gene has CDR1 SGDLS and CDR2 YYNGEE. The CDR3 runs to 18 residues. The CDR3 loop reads CASSSHSTDRASREKLFF. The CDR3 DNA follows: TGTGCCAGCAGCTCTCATTCGACCGACAGGGCATCAAGAGAAAAACTGTTTTTT.

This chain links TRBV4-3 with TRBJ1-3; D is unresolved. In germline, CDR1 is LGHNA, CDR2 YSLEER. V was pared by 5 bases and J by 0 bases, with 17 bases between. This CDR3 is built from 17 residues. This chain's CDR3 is CASSSQPDLPSGNTIYF. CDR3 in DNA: TGCGCCAGCAGCTCCCAACCCGACTTACCCTCTGGAAACACCATATATTTT.

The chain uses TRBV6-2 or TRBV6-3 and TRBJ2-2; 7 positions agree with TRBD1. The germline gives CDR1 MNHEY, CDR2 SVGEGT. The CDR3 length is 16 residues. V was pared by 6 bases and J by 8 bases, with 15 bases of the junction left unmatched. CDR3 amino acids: CASSPTGQGVYGELFF. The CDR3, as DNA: TGTGCCAGCAGCCCGACAGGGCAAGGAGTGTATGGGGAGCTGTTTTTT.

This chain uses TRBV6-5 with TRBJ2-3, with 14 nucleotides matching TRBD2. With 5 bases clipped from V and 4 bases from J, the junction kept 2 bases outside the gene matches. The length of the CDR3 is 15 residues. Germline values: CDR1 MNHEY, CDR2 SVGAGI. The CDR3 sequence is CASSKTSGGADTQYF. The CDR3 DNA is TGTGCCAGCAGTAAGACTAGCGGGGGGGCAGATACGCAGTATTTT.

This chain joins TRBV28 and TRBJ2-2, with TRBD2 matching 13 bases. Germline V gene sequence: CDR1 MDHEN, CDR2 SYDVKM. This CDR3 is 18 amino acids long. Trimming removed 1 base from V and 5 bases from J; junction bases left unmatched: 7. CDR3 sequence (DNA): TGTGCCAGCAGTTTATCGTTGACTAGCGGGGGGTTGACCGGGGAGCTGTTTTTT. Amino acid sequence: CASSLSLTSGGLTGELFF.

Written as DNA, the CDR3 is TGCAGCGTTGCTGACAGGTCGGAGACTGAAGCTTTCTTT. Its protein is CSVADRSETEAFF. The chain recombines TRBV29-1 with TRBJ1-1; D perhaps matches TRBD1 (6 bases). This CDR3 is 13 amino acids long. Germline assignment: CDR1 SQVTM and CDR2 ANQGSEA. Trimming took 4 bases from V and 5 from J, leaving 14 bases between them.

The CDR3 DNA reads as TGTGCCACCAGCACCTCCCCCCAGGGGATCAGTGGCTACACCTTC. As protein: CATSTSPQGISGYTF. The chain carries TRBV15 and TRBJ1-2; possible D gene TRBD1, 6 bases. This CDR3 has 15 amino acids. Germline CDR1 is LNHNV and CDR2 is YYDKDF (reference sequence). With 4 bases removed from V and 7 bases from J, the gap between germline ends came to 19 bases.